The sequence of this T cell receptor (beta chain) was determined in a study of T cell repertoires and HLA-DP antigens. Broader study findings: Naive and memory CD4+ repertoires were not analysed separately. Sorted CD137+ cells had clonality about 0.4 against both alloantigens, versus around 0.04 pre-culture.

Remarks on this clone: Its antigen is as yet unknown.

CDR1 is LNHDA and CDR2 is SQIVND in the germline V gene (reference sequence). The CDR3 spans 14 residues. Trimming shortened V by 3 bases and J by 7 bases, and 13 bases separated the two germline ends. For pre-culture CD4+ samples, the target was 200,000 to 250,000 T cell genomes. Clones were sequenced by immunoSEQ multiplex PCR, and TCRdb holds only the in-frame ones, with some missing. This sample has about 73,000 clones, with roughly 78% found just once. This receptor was obtained from a man aged 55-75 years in good health and CMV-seronegative. The sequencing sample was made of CD4+ T cells from PBMCs. The chain combines TRBV19 with TRBJ1-5; D may be TRBD1 (5 bases). CDR3 residues: CASSIGRVGQPQHF. Written as DNA, the CDR3 is TGTGCCAGTAGTATCGGCAGGGTAGGACAGCCCCAGCATTTT. Full variable domain (remainder filled in from reference TRBV19 and TRBJ1-5): DGGITQSPKYLFRKEGQNVTLSCEQNLNHDAMYWYRQDPGQGLRLIYYSQIVNDFQKGDIAEGYSVSREKKESFPLTVTSAQKNPTAFYLCASSIGRVGQPQHFGDGTRLSIL.